Listed here are 23 T cell receptor beta chains from one sample, sequenced in a study of T-cell memory formation after mild COVID-19. One entry per CDR3 protein results from TCRdb running MiXCR on the 5' RACE reads. This table holds fewer than 15,000 distinct CDR3 sequences, about 12% found once. Sequenced input: PBMCs or a T cell subset sorted from them (not recorded which). The source is an adult woman who had mild COVID-19 (a few samples of this study predate the infection). Cell type and time point are not known.

This clonotype came up many times. CDR3 loop: CASGPGQRNTEAFF. The CDR3 DNA is TGTGCTAGTGGGCCCGGACAGAGGAACACTGAAGCTTTCTTT. The chain links TRBV12-5 to TRBJ1-1, with TRBD1 as a possible D gene (6 bases). This CDR3 is built from 14 residues. The V end was cut by 6 bases, the J end by 1 base, with 12 bases between. CDR1 is LGHNT, CDR2 FRNRAP, per germline.

This clonotype was seen repeatedly, ten times or more. The rearrangement uses TRBV15 and TRBJ2-1, with 7 bases identical to TRBD2. Germline CDR1 and CDR2: LNHNV and YYDKDF (reference sequence). With V trimmed by 0 bases and J by 8 bases, 4 bases remained unmatched. The CDR3 runs 14 residues. The CDR3 DNA is TGTGCCACCAGCAGAGATAGGCGGGGGTATGAGCAGTTCTTC. This gives the protein CATSRDRRGYEQFF.

This clonotype showed up many times. Sequence at one end of the junction differs from germline and may be a read error. J is TRBJ2-2 and V is TRBV5-1, with TRBD1 as a possible D gene (6 bases). Germline V CDR1 and CDR2: SGHRS, YFSETQ. This CDR3 spans 16 amino acids. The CDR3 nucleotides are TGCGCCACCAGCCCACGGACAGAGACCAACACCGGGGAGCTGTTTTTT. Its protein is CATSPRTETNTGELFF.

This clonotype was detected many times. The rearrangement links TRBV18 to TRBJ2-5, with a tentative D call TRBD1 (5 bases). The CDR3 has 15 residues. V dropped 6 bases and J dropped 2 bases, with 16 bases sitting between them. CDR1 and CDR2 from the germline V gene are KGHSH and LQKENI. The CDR3 here is CASSSTEFLQETQYF. CDR3 sequence (DNA): TGTGCCAGCTCGTCGACAGAGTTTTTACAAGAGACCCAGTACTTC.

This clonotype occurred many times. This chain's CDR3 is CASSLGYSGNTIYF. For the CDR3, the DNA is TGTGCCAGCAGCTTAGGGTATTCTGGAAACACCATATATTTT. The chain has TRBV7-8 and TRBJ1-3; no clear D gene. The CDR3 runs to 14 residues. CDR1 and CDR2 from the germline V gene are SGHVS and FQNEAQ. V lost 1 base, J lost 1 base, and 5 bases lay in between.

The rearrangement uses TRBV5-5 and TRBJ2-7; D gene unclear. The CDR3 is made up of 12 amino acids. The germline V and J ends were trimmed by 0 bases and 3 bases, with 4 bases remaining between them. Germline-derived CDR1 and CDR2 are SGHKS and YYEKEE (reference sequence). CDR3 DNA: TGTGCCAGCAGCTTGGGGGGCTACGAGCAGTACGTC. This codes for CASSLGGYEQYV.

This clonotype was found many times. The chain recombines TRBV27 with TRBJ1-5, with D tentatively TRBD1 (6 bases). V dropped 0 bases and J dropped 1 base, with 10 bases sitting between them. Germline V gene sequence: CDR1 MNHEY, CDR2 SMNVEV (reference sequence). The CDR3 is made up of 16 amino acids. DNA for the CDR3: TGTGCCAGCAGTTTATCAGGGGGGTTGAGCAATCAGCCCCAGCATTTT. This translates into CASSLSGGLSNQPQHF.

This clonotype was counted many times. This chain uses TRBV5-1 with TRBJ2-7; the D gene could be TRBD1 or TRBD2 (5 bases each). V lost 6 bases and J lost 0, with 19 bases in between. Germline CDR1 SGHRS, CDR2 YFSETQ. The CDR3 covers 16 residues. CDR3 in DNA: TGCGCCAGCAATCCTGGGACGGCTCCCCTCTCCTACGAGCAGTACTTC. Its protein product is CASNPGTAPLSYEQYF.

This clonotype was counted at least ten times. V usage is TRBV6-6 and J usage is TRBJ1-5; no reliable D call. The CDR3 loop spans 12 amino acids. The germline V and J ends were trimmed by 8 bases and 3 bases, with 8 bases remaining between them. Looked up from germline, CDR1 is MNHNY and CDR2 is SVGAGI (reference sequence). This CDR3 reads CASFSYNQPQHF. The CDR3 DNA reads as TGTGCCAGCTTCAGTTACAATCAGCCCCAGCATTTT.

This clonotype was picked up many times. The chain is built from TRBV7-2 and TRBJ1-2; no clear D gene. CDR1 and CDR2 from the germline V gene are SGHTA and FQGNSA. V was pared by 5 bases and J by 2 bases, with 9 bases between. The CDR3 is 13 residues long. The CDR3 is CASSHMRNYGYTF. The CDR3 DNA reads as TGTGCCAGCAGCCATATGAGAAACTATGGCTACACCTTC.

This clonotype was seen ten or more times. Here the CDR3 reads CSVGTVELNTEAFF. The CDR3 region has the DNA TGCAGCGTGGGGACAGTGGAATTGAACACTGAAGCTTTCTTT. This sequence joins TRBV29-1 and TRBJ1-1; 7 positions match TRBD1. This CDR3 comprises 14 residues. Germline-derived CDR1 and CDR2 are SQVTM and ANQGSEA. The V segment lost 6 bases and the J segment 0 bases; nucleotides outside the gene matches: 7.

This clonotype was picked up many times. The chain links TRBV6-5 to TRBJ2-5; possibly TRBD2 for D (6 bases). From germline, CDR1 is MNHEY and CDR2 SVGAGI. This CDR3 comprises 12 residues. V gave up 8 bases and J gave up 7 bases, with 14 bases separating them. CDR3 sequence: CASGRNYGTQYF. The CDR3 nucleotides are TGTGCCAGCGGGAGGAACTACGGGACCCAGTACTTC.

This clonotype was recorded at least ten times. V and J are TRBV12-3 or TRBV12-4 and TRBJ1-1, with D uncertain. The length of the CDR3 is 13 residues. With 10 bases removed from V and 1 base from J, the gap between germline ends came to 13 bases. The CDR3 sequence is CATSPTPNTEAFF. CDR3 DNA: TGTGCCACCAGCCCAACCCCGAACACTGAAGCTTTCTTT.

The table lists this clonotype with many counts. In nucleotides, the CDR3 is TGTGCCAGCAGCCCTTACGGGGACTCTGGGGCCAACGTCCTGACTTTC. It translates to CASSPYGDSGANVLTF. V and J are TRBV6-5 and TRBJ2-6; possible D gene TRBD2, 5 bases. V lost 6 bases and J lost 0, with 12 bases in between. The CDR3 has 16 residues. Per germline, CDR1 MNHEY and CDR2 SVGAGI.

This clonotype has ten or more counts. The rearrangement uses TRBV20-1 and TRBJ2-7; possibly TRBD1 for D (5 bases). From germline, CDR1 is DFQATT and CDR2 SNEGSKA (reference sequence). V was cut by 6 bases and J by 2 bases, with 23 bases left in between. The CDR3 spans 16 residues. Here the CDR3 reads CSARKRSPQGAYEQYF. The CDR3 DNA reads as TGCAGTGCAAGAAAAAGGTCCCCCCAGGGTGCCTACGAGCAGTACTTC.

This chain connects TRBV18 to TRBJ2-2; no reliable D call. The CDR3 spans 14 residues. The V gene's germline CDR1 is KGHSH and CDR2 LQKENI. Trimming stripped 3 bases from V and 6 bases from J, with 11 bases between. CDR3 sequence (DNA): TGTGCCAGCTCACCTCCGACGAGGTCCGGGGAGCTGTTTTTT. Amino acids: CASSPPTRSGELFF. The whole variable domain, remainder taken from reference TRBV18 and TRBJ2-2, is NAGVMQNPRHLVRRRGQEARLRCSPMKGHSHVYWYRQLPEEGLKFMVYLQKENIIDESGMPKERFSAEFPKEGPSILRIQQVVRGDSAAYFCASSPPTRSGELFFGEGSRLTVL.

At least ten counts were recorded for this clonotype. The DNA for the CDR3 is TGCGCCAGCAGCCAAGATTGGAGCGGGGGGGCCTTCATTTCCTTCCGCGAGCAGTACTTC. Translation: CASSQDWSGGAFISFREQYF. The chain uses TRBV4-1 and TRBJ2-7; 10 bases are shared with TRBD2. The ends lost 0 bases at V and 6 bases at J; junction bases unmatched: 20. CDR3 length: 20 amino acids. Per the germline V gene, CDR1 is MGHRA and CDR2 is YSYEKL.

In nucleotides, the CDR3 is TGCGCCAGCAGCCAACATAACGGCAGGCCGGAGACCCAGTACTTC. Residues: CASSQHNGRPETQYF. J is TRBJ2-5 and V is TRBV4-3; D unclear. From germline, CDR1 is LGHNA and CDR2 YSLEER. The CDR3 consists of 15 residues. Trimming took 2 bases from V and 5 from J, leaving 15 bases between them.

This clonotype was counted many times. The chain recombines TRBV7-9 with TRBJ2-7; D unresolved. The CDR3 sequence is 14 residues long. Germline values: CDR1 SEHNR, CDR2 FQNEAQ (reference sequence). Trimming removed 4 bases at V and 0 bases at J, with 10 bases between. CDR3 protein: CASSSWESSYEQYF. CDR3 nucleotide sequence: TGTGCCAGCAGCTCTTGGGAAAGCTCCTACGAGCAGTACTTC.

This clonotype was counted at least ten times. V is TRBV2 and J is TRBJ2-5, with TRBD1 matching 8 bases. Per the germline V gene, CDR1 is SNHLY and CDR2 is FYNNEI. Losses at the gene ends were 7 bases for V and 3 bases for J; bases not matched to a gene: 7. The CDR3 sequence is 14 residues long. The CDR3 DNA reads TGTGCCAGCACCCGGACAGGGCAAAAAGAGACCCAGTACTTC. Its translation: CASTRTGQKETQYF.

This clonotype was recorded many times. The chain is built from TRBV5-1 and TRBJ1-1; TRBD1 matches 10 bases. The CDR3 runs to 15 residues. V shed 4 bases, J shed 0 bases, and the junction held 3 bases outside the gene matches. CDR1 and CDR2 from the germline V gene are SGHRS and YFSETQ. The CDR3 coding sequence is TGCGCCAGCAGCCTGGACAGGGGGTTGAACACTGAAGCTTTCTTT. Protein product: CASSLDRGLNTEAFF.

This clonotype was recorded many times. This chain connects TRBV5-5 to TRBJ1-5; D uncertain. Trimming shortened V by 2 bases and J by 1 base, and 7 bases separated the two germline ends. The CDR3 consists of 14 residues. Germline values: CDR1 SGHKS, CDR2 YYEKEE (reference sequence). The CDR3 sequence: CASSFDASNQPQHF. CDR3 sequence (DNA): TGTGCCAGCAGCTTTGACGCAAGCAATCAGCCCCAGCATTTT.

This clonotype appeared many times. This chain links TRBV27 with TRBJ1-2; D not certain. The V end was cut by 4 bases, the J end by 7 bases, with 13 bases between. In germline, CDR1 is MNHEY, CDR2 SMNVEV (reference sequence). CDR3 length: 13 residues. CDR3 protein: CASSSPWNPGYTF. The CDR3, as DNA: TGTGCCAGCAGTTCCCCTTGGAACCCTGGCTACACCTTC.